The clone carrying this T cell receptor beta chain was found many times. MiXCR, run by TCRdb on the PCR reads, gives a single entry per CDR3 protein. The data hold roughly 10,000 distinct CDR3 sequences, with approximately 30% observed a single time. This entry belongs to a study of immune characterization of retroperitoneal liposarcoma. The V gene's germline CDR1 is MNHNS and CDR2 SASEGT. V lost 2 bases and J lost 10; bases outside the gene matches: 7. The length of the CDR3 is 14 residues. The source is a female donor with retroperitoneal liposarcoma. Sequencing was performed on tumor tissue. The rearrangement joins TRBV6-1 to TRBJ2-1; 8 bases fit TRBD1. The CDR3 nucleotides read TGTGCCAGCAGTGAAACAGGGGGGACCTACGAGCAGTTCTTC. This codes for CASSETGGTYEQFF.